A selection of T cell receptor beta chains follows, all from one sample in a study of T cell changes during pregnancy in multiple sclerosis. Repertoires were generated with immunoSEQ multiplex PCR, while TCRdb's copy carries only in-frame clones and drops some. This repertoire shows about 22,000 clones, approximately 87% found once; its top ten account for 7.5% to 9%. This sample comprised CD8+ T cells from peripheral blood mononuclear cells, obtained before pregnancy. Receptors were obtained from a female donor with multiple sclerosis, enrolled in a pregnancy study. Both conserved end residues are part of each CDR3. D genes are given only for firm matches. Size values are once, few and many counts, or a class for expanded clones, and some rows have none.

cdr3_length: 17; v_call: TRBV9; d_call: TRBD1; clone_size: NA; j_call: TRBJ2-4; cdr3_nt: TGTGCCAGCAGCGCGGAGGGACGGACAGGGGCTTGGGACATTCAGTACTTC; cdr3_aa: CASSAEGRTGAWDIQYF
cdr3_length: 13; v_call: TRBV10-3; d_call: TRBD1; clone_size: once; j_call: TRBJ1-1; cdr3_nt: TGTGCCATCAGCCCGGACAGGGACACTGAAGCTTTCTTT; cdr3_aa: CAISPDRDTEAFF
cdr3_length: 14; v_call: TRBV18; d_call: TRBD1; clone_size: NA; j_call: TRBJ2-7; cdr3_nt: TGTGCCAGCTCACGATGGGACAGGGACTACGAGCAGTACTTC; cdr3_aa: CASSRWDRDYEQYF
cdr3_length: 15; v_call: TRBV19; d_call: TRBD2; clone_size: NA; j_call: TRBJ2-1; cdr3_nt: TGTGCCAGTAAAGTTGTCGCGGGGGGATACAATGAGCAGTTCTTC; cdr3_aa: CASKVVAGGYNEQFF
cdr3_length: 14; v_call: TRBV27; d_call: TRBD1; clone_size: NA; j_call: TRBJ1-2; cdr3_nt: TGTGCCAGCAGTTTGACAGGGGCTAACTATGGCTACACCTTC; cdr3_aa: CASSLTGANYGYTF
cdr3_length: 16; v_call: TRBV9; d_call: NA; clone_size: NA; j_call: TRBJ2-1; cdr3_nt: TGTGCCAGCAGCGTACAGGCGGGACCCCCGTACAATGAGCAGTTCTTC; cdr3_aa: CASSVQAGPPYNEQFF
cdr3_length: 15; v_call: TRBV5-1; d_call: NA; clone_size: NA; j_call: TRBJ2-1; cdr3_nt: TGCGCCAGCAGCCCCACTGAGGGGGAGGGCAGTGAGCAGTTCTTC; cdr3_aa: CASSPTEGEGSEQFF
cdr3_length: 13; v_call: TRBV5-6; d_call: NA; clone_size: NA; j_call: TRBJ2-7; cdr3_nt: TGTGCCAGCAGCTCTGGAGTGTCCTACGAGCAGTACTTC; cdr3_aa: CASSSGVSYEQYF
cdr3_length: 14; v_call: TRBV4-3; d_call: TRBD1; clone_size: NA; j_call: TRBJ1-2; cdr3_nt: TGCGCCAGCAGCCCGGGACAGGGGGCAAACGGCTACACCTTC; cdr3_aa: CASSPGQGANGYTF
cdr3_length: 13; v_call: TRBV27; d_call: NA; clone_size: NA; j_call: TRBJ1-2; cdr3_nt: TGTGCCAGCAGCTTCCAGGGTGTGGGGGGCTACACCTTC; cdr3_aa: CASSFQGVGGYTF
cdr3_length: 13; v_call: TRBV13; d_call: TRBD1; clone_size: NA; j_call: TRBJ2-2; cdr3_nt: TGTGCCAGCAGCCCAGGACAGGGATGGGAGCTGTTTTTT; cdr3_aa: CASSPGQGWELFF
cdr3_length: 16; v_call: TRBV1; d_call: NA; clone_size: NA; j_call: TRBJ2-1; cdr3_nt: TGCACCAGCAGCCGTCGGACTAGCGGGAGAGGTGATGAGCAGTTCTTC; cdr3_aa: CTSSRRTSGRGDEQFF
cdr3_length: 13; v_call: TRBV29-1; d_call: NA; clone_size: NA; j_call: TRBJ2-7; cdr3_nt: TGCAGCGTCGGGAGACTGAACTCCTACGAGCAGTACTTC; cdr3_aa: CSVGRLNSYEQYF
cdr3_length: 13; v_call: TRBV19; d_call: NA; clone_size: NA; j_call: TRBJ1-2; cdr3_nt: TGTGCCAGTAACTTCAGGGCTAACTATGGCTACACCTTC; cdr3_aa: CASNFRANYGYTF
cdr3_length: 13; v_call: TRBV5-4; d_call: NA; clone_size: NA; j_call: TRBJ2-1; cdr3_nt: TGTGCCAGCAGCCAAGTAGAGATCGATGAGCAGTTCTTC; cdr3_aa: CASSQVEIDEQFF
cdr3_length: 13; v_call: TRBV19; d_call: NA; clone_size: NA; j_call: TRBJ1-1; cdr3_nt: TGTGCCAGTAGCCTCAGGGAAGACACTGAAGCTTTCTTT; cdr3_aa: CASSLREDTEAFF
cdr3_length: 15; v_call: TRBV10-3; d_call: TRBD2; clone_size: NA; j_call: TRBJ2-1; cdr3_nt: TGTGCCATCAGTGCCGCTAGCGGGCCCTACAATGAGCAGTTCTTC; cdr3_aa: CAISAASGPYNEQFF
cdr3_length: 13; v_call: TRBV7-3; d_call: NA; clone_size: NA; j_call: TRBJ2-7; cdr3_nt: TGTGCCAGCAGCTTATCGGGGGAAGACGAGCAGTACTTC; cdr3_aa: CASSLSGEDEQYF
cdr3_length: 14; v_call: TRBV9; d_call: NA; clone_size: few; j_call: TRBJ2-7; cdr3_nt: TGTGCCAGCAGCCCAGGAGGGGGGGCCCACGAGCAGTACTTC; cdr3_aa: CASSPGGGAHEQYF
cdr3_length: 14; v_call: TRBV5-4; d_call: TRBD1; clone_size: NA; j_call: TRBJ1-2; cdr3_nt: TGTGCCAGCACCGACAGGGACGTTTACTATGGCTACACCTTC; cdr3_aa: CASTDRDVYYGYTF
cdr3_length: 15; v_call: TRBV6-5; d_call: NA; clone_size: NA; j_call: TRBJ1-4; cdr3_nt: TGTGCCAGCCGTCCGGGTTTTGCAACTAATGAAAAACTGTTTTTT; cdr3_aa: CASRPGFATNEKLFF
cdr3_length: 13; v_call: TRBV30; d_call: NA; clone_size: NA; j_call: TRBJ2-5; cdr3_nt: TGTGCCTGGACGGTCAGTAGCGGCGCAACCCAGTACTTC; cdr3_aa: CAWTVSSGATQYF
cdr3_length: 15; v_call: TRBV6-1; d_call: TRBD2; clone_size: medium-sized; j_call: TRBJ2-5; cdr3_nt: TGTGCCAGCAGCCGGCTAGCGGGAGACCAAGAGACCCAGTACTTC; cdr3_aa: CASSRLAGDQETQYF
cdr3_length: 14; v_call: TRBV5-1; d_call: NA; clone_size: NA; j_call: TRBJ1-2; cdr3_nt: TGCGCCAGCAGCATAGACACTCCAAACTATGGCTACACCTTC; cdr3_aa: CASSIDTPNYGYTF
cdr3_length: 12; v_call: TRBV19; d_call: NA; clone_size: NA; j_call: TRBJ1-1; cdr3_nt: TGTGCCAGTAGTATTGGGGCTAAGGAAGCTTTCTTT; cdr3_aa: CASSIGAKEAFF
cdr3_length: 12; v_call: TRBV11-2; d_call: NA; clone_size: NA; j_call: TRBJ2-3; cdr3_nt: TGTGCCAGCAGCTTAGGGGGCGATACGCAGTATTTT; cdr3_aa: CASSLGGDTQYF
cdr3_length: 15; v_call: TRBV7-4; d_call: TRBD1; clone_size: NA; j_call: TRBJ1-1; cdr3_nt: TGTGCCAGCAGCTTAGACACAGGGGGGAACACTGAAGCTTTCTTT; cdr3_aa: CASSLDTGGNTEAFF
cdr3_length: 19; v_call: TRBV4-3; d_call: NA; clone_size: NA; j_call: TRBJ1-2; cdr3_nt: TGCGCCAGCAGCCAAGGTTTACAGGGCCACCGTGGGGAATACTATGGCTACACCTTC; cdr3_aa: CASSQGLQGHRGEYYGYTF
cdr3_length: 16; v_call: TRBV6-1; d_call: TRBD2; clone_size: NA; j_call: TRBJ2-7; cdr3_nt: TGTGCCAGCAGTGAAGCAACCGGGAGGGCTCCCTACGAGCAGTACTTC; cdr3_aa: CASSEATGRAPYEQYF
cdr3_length: 17; v_call: TRBV4-1; d_call: NA; clone_size: NA; j_call: TRBJ1-4; cdr3_nt: TGCGCCAGCAGCCAAGGTTGGGACACACGAACTAATGAAAAACTGTTTTTT; cdr3_aa: CASSQGWDTRTNEKLFF
cdr3_length: 16; v_call: TRBV5-1; d_call: TRBD2; clone_size: NA; j_call: TRBJ2-5; cdr3_nt: TGCGCCAGCAGCTTGGTGGGTAGCGGGACACAAGAGACCCAGTACTTC; cdr3_aa: CASSLVGSGTQETQYF
cdr3_length: 19; v_call: TRBV5-4; d_call: TRBD2; clone_size: NA; j_call: TRBJ2-3; cdr3_nt: TGTGCCAGCAGCTTGGTTGGCTGTTGCGGGAGGGCCAGCACAGATACGCAGTATTTT; cdr3_aa: CASSLVGCCGRASTDTQYF
cdr3_length: 17; v_call: TRBV11-3; d_call: NA; clone_size: NA; j_call: TRBJ1-5; cdr3_nt: TGTGCCAGCAGCACAAGCAAGGAATACAGGGACAATCAGCCCCAGCATTTT; cdr3_aa: CASSTSKEYRDNQPQHF
cdr3_length: 12; v_call: TRBV7-2; d_call: NA; clone_size: NA; j_call: TRBJ1-1; cdr3_nt: TGTGCCAGCAGCCACTACAGGATTGAAGCTTTCTTT; cdr3_aa: CASSHYRIEAFF
cdr3_length: 16; v_call: TRBV7-9; d_call: NA; clone_size: NA; j_call: TRBJ1-1; cdr3_nt: TGTGCCAGCAGCCCGGTGGGGGGAGGCATGAACACTGAAGCTTTCTTT; cdr3_aa: CASSPVGGGMNTEAFF